This is a list of T cell receptor beta chains from one sample in a study of siplizumab effects on memory and regulatory T cells. Libraries were prepared by immunoSEQ multiplex PCR; TCRdb keeps only in-frame clonotypes and omits some of them. Of over 65,000 clones listed, 85% to 95% are singletons. Source material: CD8+ T cells sorted from blood. Every receptor here comes from a human donor in good health. The CDR3 runs from the conserved cysteine through the conserved F or W. A D gene is named only where the DNA matches it firmly. Expanded clones are given a class, and other clones once, few, many or no size at all.

V gene,clone size,D gene,CDR3 length,J gene,CDR3 protein,CDR3 DNA
TRBV7-6,.,.,13,TRBJ2-3,CASSSGTLVGQYF,TGTGCCAGCAGCTCGGGGACCCTCGTAGGGCAGTATTTT
TRBV7-3,once,.,13,TRBJ2-7,CASSSHPSNEQYF,TGTGCCAGCAGCTCACACCCGTCTAACGAGCAGTACTTC
TRBV5-1,.,TRBD2,17,TRBJ2-1,CASSLDETSGSSNEQFF,TGCGCCAGCAGCTTGGATGAGACTAGCGGGAGTAGCAATGAGCAGTTCTTC
TRBV5-1,.,TRBD1,13,TRBJ2-5,CATRTGGLETQYF,TGCGCCACCCGGACAGGGGGCTTGGAGACCCAGTACTTC
TRBV19,few,.,14,TRBJ1-1,CASSINRKNTEAFF,TGTGCCAGTAGTATTAACAGGAAGAACACTGAAGCTTTCTTT
TRBV13,.,TRBD1,15,TRBJ1-1,CASSLTGGGITEAFF,TGTGCCAGCAGTCTAACAGGGGGTGGGATCACTGAAGCTTTCTTT
TRBV7-8,.,.,13,TRBJ2-1,CASSLNFGNEQFF,.
TRBV6-5,.,.,12,TRBJ2-1,CASSFVATEQFF,TGTGCCAGCAGTTTCGTAGCGACTGAGCAGTTCTTC
TRBV6-1,once,.,12,TRBJ2-1,CASGDGYNEQFF,TGTGCCAGCGGGGACGGATACAATGAGCAGTTCTTC
TRBV27,.,.,15,TRBJ2-7,CASSPPGTDTYEQYF,TGTGCCAGCAGTCCCCCTGGAACAGACACATACGAGCAGTACTTC
TRBV5-1,once,.,14,TRBJ2-5,CASSLLFSQETQYF,TGCGCCAGCAGCTTGCTGTTCAGCCAAGAGACCCAGTACTTC
TRBV5-6,.,TRBD2,16,TRBJ2-3,CASSSGLAGGTDTQYF,TGTGCCAGCAGCTCAGGACTAGCGGGAGGCACAGATACGCAGTATTTT
TRBV28,.,TRBD1,16,TRBJ2-7,CASRRSPRTGSYEQYF,TGTGCCAGCAGACGGAGCCCTCGGACAGGCTCCTACGAGCAGTACTTC
TRBV27,.,TRBD1,15,TRBJ2-2,CASRETGNPSGELFF,TGTGCCAGCAGGGAGACAGGGAATCCATCCGGGGAGCTGTTTTTT